This T cell receptor beta chain originates from a study of CD8+ T cells in alopecia areata (dated by TCRdb to 2017 to 2018). Notes on the research overall: Skin from C3H/HeJ donors with spontaneous alopecia (roughly 6-12 months old) was grafted onto female C3H/HeJ recipients that were roughly 6-11 weeks old. TCRbeta CDR3 regions were amplified by immunoSEQ multiplex PCR using 35 Vbeta forward and 13 Jbeta reverse primers. Scalp clonality was compared across normal scalp (n=4), patchy alopecia areata scalp (n=8), and alopecia totalis/universalis scalp (n=8). The RNA source kit depended on sample type: the PAXgene miRNA kit for fixed scalp, the miRNeasy kit for PBMCs, and the RNeasy kit for mouse skin. On the human side, TCRbeta sequencing was run on scalp tissue and on sorted CD4+ and CD8+ peripheral blood T cells from healthy controls and from alopecia areata patients with either patchy or totalis/universalis disease. The study used high-throughput TCRbeta sequencing to examine T cell clonal expansion in alopecia areata, in both the C3H/HeJ mouse model and human patients.

Pooled mouse cutaneous lymph node cells were stained for CD4, CD8alpha, NKG2D, NKG2ACE and other markers, then sorted on a BD Influx. Library preparation used the immunoSEQ multiplex PCR assay. RNA was extracted from all samples and reverse transcribed into cDNA, which served as template for TCR sequencing. SuperScript III was used to make first-strand cDNA, primed with a 2:1 mix of oligo-dT and random hexamers. A synthetic immune receptor repertoire was used to gauge amplification bias, and whatever bias remained was removed computationally. Sequencing of the libraries was done on Illumina HiSeq with 60 bp reads that cover the CDR3, reading from J toward V. The paper's processing steps were these. Raw reads were preprocessed to remove errors, and CDR3 was defined according to IMGT conventions as the region from the conserved cysteine to phenylalanine. To get clonality, Shannon entropy was normalized by log2 of the number of productive unique TCRs and the result was subtracted from 1. Scalp TCRbeta sequences were cross-referenced with sorted blood CD4 and CD8 repertoires so that the CD4 or CD8 identity of scalp clones could be inferred. Not all clones reach the TCRdb copy of this immuneACCESS table, which keeps in-frame sequences only. Checked studies attribute under half of the gap to unresolved V genes and leave the rest unexplained. V, J and clone size were drawn from that table, and D and trimming were deduced from the DNA. This sample shows more than 250,000 clones, and none of them turns up only once. The top ten clonotypes cover approximately 1.2% of the sample.

After removal of 7 bases from V and 2 bases from J, the junction retains 7 bases not matched to a gene. CDR1 NNHDY and CDR2 SYVADS are derived from the germline V gene. Its CDR3 holds 14 amino acids, cysteine through phenylalanine. The 30 bases shown cover part of the CDR3, and their frame starts at base 1. Beyond this particular receptor, the publication reports: TCR sequences shared between patients were less clear than in mice, possibly partly because of HLA diversity in the patient population. Unlike mouse skin, which is dominated by gammadelta T cells, normal human skin has resident alphabeta T cells that are also sequenced, and this complicates analysis of the scalp TCR repertoire. Lesional scalp, especially in alopecia totalis/universalis, showed higher clonality and more expanded CD8+ clones than normal scalp, suggesting antigenic drive.

There are a few counts of this clone. Its cognate antigen has yet to be identified. In this entry, gene names and germline sequences are mouse ones. The read ends 4 residues early relative to the CDR3; the germline J gene fills the gap. This TCR was recovered from a C3H/HeJ mouse with alopecia areata. This strain of mice has MHC haplotype H2-k. Sequenced: CD4+ T cells sorted from a lymph node. The chain couples TRBV13-3 to TRBJ2-3; 7 central bases correspond to TRBD1. The CDR3 bases that were read are TGTGCCAGCCGAACAGGGGCGTCTGCAGAA. It is translated as CASRTGASAE. The whole CDR3 protein reads CASRTGASAETLYF.